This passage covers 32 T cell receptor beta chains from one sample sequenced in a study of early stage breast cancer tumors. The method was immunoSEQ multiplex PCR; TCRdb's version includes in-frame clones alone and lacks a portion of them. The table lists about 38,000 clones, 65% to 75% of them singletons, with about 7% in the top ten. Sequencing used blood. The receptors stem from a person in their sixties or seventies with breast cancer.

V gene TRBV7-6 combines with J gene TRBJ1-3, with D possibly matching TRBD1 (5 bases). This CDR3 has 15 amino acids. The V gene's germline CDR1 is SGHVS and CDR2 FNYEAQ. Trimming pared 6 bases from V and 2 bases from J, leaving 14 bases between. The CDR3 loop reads CASRMGGNTGNTIYF. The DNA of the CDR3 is TGTGCCAGCAGAATGGGGGGTAATACTGGAAACACCATATATTTT.

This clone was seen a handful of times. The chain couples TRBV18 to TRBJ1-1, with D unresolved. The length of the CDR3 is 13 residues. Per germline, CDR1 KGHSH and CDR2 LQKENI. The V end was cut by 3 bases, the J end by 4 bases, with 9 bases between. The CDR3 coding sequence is TGTGCCAGCTCACCCCTAGGGAGCACTGAAGCTTTCTTT. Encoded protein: CASSPLGSTEAFF.

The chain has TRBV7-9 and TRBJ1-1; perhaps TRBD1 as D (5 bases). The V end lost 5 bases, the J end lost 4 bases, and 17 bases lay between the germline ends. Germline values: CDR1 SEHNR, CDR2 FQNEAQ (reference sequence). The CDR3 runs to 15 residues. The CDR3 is CASSPREGRFTEAFF. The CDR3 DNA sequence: TGTGCCAGCAGCCCGAGGGAGGGGCGATTCACTGAAGCTTTCTTT.

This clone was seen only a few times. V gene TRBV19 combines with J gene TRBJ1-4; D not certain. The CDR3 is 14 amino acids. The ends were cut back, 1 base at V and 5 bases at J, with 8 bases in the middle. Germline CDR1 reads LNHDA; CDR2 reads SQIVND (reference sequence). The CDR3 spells CASSIGMGNEKLFF. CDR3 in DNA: TGTGCCAGTAGTATAGGGATGGGGAATGAAAAACTGTTTTTT.

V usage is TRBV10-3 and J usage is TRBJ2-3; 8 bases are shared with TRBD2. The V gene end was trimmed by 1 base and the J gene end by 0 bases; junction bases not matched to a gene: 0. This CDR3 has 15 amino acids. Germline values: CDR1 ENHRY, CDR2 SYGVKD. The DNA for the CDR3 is TGTGCCATCAGTGAGTTAGCGGGGAGCACAGATACGCAGTATTTT. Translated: CAISELAGSTDTQYF.

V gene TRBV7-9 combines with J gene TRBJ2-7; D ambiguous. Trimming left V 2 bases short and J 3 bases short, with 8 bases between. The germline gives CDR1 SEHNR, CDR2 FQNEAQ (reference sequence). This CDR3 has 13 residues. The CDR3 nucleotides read TGTGCCAGCAGCTTACTACTGAGCTACGAGCAGTACTTC. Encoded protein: CASSLLLSYEQYF.

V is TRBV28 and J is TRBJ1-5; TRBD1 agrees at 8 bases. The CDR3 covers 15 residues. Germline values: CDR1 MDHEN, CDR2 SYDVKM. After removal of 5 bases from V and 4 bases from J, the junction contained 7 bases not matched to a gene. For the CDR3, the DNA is TGTGCCAGCAGTCAAACCACAGGGGGTAATCAGCCCCAGCATTTT. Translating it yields CASSQTTGGNQPQHF.

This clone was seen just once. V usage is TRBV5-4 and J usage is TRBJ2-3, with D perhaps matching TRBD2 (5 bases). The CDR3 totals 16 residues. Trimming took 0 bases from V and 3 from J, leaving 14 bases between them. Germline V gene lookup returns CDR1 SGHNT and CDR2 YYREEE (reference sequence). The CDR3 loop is CASSLAVKSGTDTQYF. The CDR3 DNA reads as TGTGCCAGCAGCTTGGCCGTGAAGTCGGGGACAGATACGCAGTATTTT.

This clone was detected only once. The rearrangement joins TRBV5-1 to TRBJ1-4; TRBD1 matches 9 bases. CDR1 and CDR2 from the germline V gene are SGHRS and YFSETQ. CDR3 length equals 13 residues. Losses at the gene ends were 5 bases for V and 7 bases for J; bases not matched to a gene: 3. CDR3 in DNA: TGCGCCAGCAGGGGACAGGGTGGTGAAAAACTGTTTTTT. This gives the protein CASRGQGGEKLFF. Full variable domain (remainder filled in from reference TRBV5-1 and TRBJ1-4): KAGVTQTPRYLIKTRGQQVTLSCSPISGHRSVSWYQQTPGQGLQFLFEYFSETQRNKGNFPGRFSGRQFSNSRSEMNVSTLELGDSALYLCASRGQGGEKLFFGSGTQLSVL.

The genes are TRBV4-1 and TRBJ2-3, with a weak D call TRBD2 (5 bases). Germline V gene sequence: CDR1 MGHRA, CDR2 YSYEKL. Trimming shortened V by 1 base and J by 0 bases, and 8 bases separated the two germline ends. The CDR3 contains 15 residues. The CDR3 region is CASSQVEGSTDTQYF. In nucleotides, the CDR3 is TGCGCCAGCAGCCAAGTAGAGGGCAGCACAGATACGCAGTATTTT.

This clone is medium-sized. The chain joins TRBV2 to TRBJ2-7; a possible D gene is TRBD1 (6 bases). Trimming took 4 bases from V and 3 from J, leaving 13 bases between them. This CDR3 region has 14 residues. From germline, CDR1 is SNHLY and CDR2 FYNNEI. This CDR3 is CASSGKDSVYEQYF. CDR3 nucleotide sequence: TGTGCCAGCAGTGGGAAGGACAGTGTCTACGAGCAGTACTTC.

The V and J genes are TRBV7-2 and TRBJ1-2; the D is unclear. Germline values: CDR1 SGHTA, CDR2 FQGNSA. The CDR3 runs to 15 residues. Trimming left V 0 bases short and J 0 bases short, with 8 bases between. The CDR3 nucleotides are TGTGCCAGCAGCTTAGCCCCCCTGGCTAACTATGGCTACACCTTC. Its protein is CASSLAPLANYGYTF.

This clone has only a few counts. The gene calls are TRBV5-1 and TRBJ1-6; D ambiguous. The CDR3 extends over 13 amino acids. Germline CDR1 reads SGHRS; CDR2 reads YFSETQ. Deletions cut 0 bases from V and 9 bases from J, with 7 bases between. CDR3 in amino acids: CASSLARSSPLHF. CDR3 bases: TGCGCCAGCAGCTTGGCCCGTAGTTCACCCCTCCACTTT.

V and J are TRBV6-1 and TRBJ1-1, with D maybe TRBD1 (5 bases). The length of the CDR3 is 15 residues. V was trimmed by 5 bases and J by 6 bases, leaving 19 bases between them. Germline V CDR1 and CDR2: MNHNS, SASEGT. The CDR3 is CASSHLGVYESEAFF. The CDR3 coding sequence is TGTGCCAGCAGTCACCTGGGGGTCTACGAATCTGAAGCTTTCTTT.

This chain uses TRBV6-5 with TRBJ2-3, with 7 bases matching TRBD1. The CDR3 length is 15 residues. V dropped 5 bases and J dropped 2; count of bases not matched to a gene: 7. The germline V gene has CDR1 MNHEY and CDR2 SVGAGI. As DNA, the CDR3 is TGTGCCAGCAGTCTTACAGGGGCGTACACAGATACGCAGTATTTT. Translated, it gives CASSLTGAYTDTQYF.

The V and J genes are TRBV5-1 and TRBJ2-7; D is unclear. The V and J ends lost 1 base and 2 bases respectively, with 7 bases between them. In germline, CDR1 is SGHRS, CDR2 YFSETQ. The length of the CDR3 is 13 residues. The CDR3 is CASSLTAAYEQYF. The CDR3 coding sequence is TGCGCCAGCAGCTTGACCGCGGCCTACGAGCAGTACTTC.

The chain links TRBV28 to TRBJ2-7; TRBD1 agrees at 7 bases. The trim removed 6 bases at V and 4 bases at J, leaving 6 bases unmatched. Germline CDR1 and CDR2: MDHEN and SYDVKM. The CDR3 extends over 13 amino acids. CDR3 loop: CASSFGTEYEQYF. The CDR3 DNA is TGTGCCAGCAGCTTTGGGACAGAATACGAGCAGTACTTC.

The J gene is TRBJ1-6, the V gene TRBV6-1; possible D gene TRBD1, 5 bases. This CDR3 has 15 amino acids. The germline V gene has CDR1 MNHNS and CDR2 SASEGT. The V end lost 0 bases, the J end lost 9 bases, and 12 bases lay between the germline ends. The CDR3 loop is CASSEARAGVSPLHF. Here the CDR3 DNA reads TGTGCCAGCAGTGAAGCCAGGGCCGGTGTTTCACCCCTCCACTTT.

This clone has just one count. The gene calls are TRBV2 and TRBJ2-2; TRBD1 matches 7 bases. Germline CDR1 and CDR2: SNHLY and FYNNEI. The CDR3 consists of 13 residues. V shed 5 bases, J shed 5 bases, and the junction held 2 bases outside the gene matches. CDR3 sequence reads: CASSNRGTGELFF. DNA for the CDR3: TGTGCCAGCAGTAACAGGGGTACCGGGGAGCTGTTTTTT.

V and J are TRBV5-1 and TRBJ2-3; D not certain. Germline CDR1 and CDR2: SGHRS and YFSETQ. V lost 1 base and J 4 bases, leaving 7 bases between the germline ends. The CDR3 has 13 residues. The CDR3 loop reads CASSLLGPDTQYF. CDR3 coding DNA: TGCGCCAGCAGCTTGCTTGGCCCAGATACGCAGTATTTT.

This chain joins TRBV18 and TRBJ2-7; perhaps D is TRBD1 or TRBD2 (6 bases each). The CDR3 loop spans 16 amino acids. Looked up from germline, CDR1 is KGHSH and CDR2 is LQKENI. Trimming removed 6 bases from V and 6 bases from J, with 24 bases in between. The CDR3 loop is CASSQSGGTLSLEQYF. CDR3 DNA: TGTGCCAGCTCTCAGTCCGGCGGGACACTTTCTCTCGAGCAGTACTTC.

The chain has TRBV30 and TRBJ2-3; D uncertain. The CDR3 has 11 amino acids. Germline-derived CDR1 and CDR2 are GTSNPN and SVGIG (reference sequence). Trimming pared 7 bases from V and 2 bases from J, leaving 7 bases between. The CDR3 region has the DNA TGTGCCTCCCGGTCCACAGATACGCAGTATTTT. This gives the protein CASRSTDTQYF.

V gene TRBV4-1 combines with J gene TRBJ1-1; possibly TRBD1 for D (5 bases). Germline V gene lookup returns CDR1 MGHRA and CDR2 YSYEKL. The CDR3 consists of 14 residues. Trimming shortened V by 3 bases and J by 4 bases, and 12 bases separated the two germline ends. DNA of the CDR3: TGCGCCAGCAGCCATGATACCGGGGCCACTGAAGCTTTCTTT. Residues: CASSHDTGATEAFF.

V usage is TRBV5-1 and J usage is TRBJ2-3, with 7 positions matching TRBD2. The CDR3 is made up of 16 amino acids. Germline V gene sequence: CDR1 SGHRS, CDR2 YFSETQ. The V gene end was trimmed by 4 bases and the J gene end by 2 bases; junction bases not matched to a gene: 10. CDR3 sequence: CASSLRERGYTDTQYF. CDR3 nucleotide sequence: TGCGCCAGCAGCCTCCGGGAGCGGGGTTACACAGATACGCAGTATTTT.

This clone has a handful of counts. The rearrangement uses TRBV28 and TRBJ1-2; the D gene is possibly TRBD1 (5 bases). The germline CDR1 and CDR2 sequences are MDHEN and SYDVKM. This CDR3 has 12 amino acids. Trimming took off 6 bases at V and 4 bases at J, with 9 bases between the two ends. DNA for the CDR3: TGTGCCAGCAGACGACAGAGCTATGGCTACACCTTC. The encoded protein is CASRRQSYGYTF.

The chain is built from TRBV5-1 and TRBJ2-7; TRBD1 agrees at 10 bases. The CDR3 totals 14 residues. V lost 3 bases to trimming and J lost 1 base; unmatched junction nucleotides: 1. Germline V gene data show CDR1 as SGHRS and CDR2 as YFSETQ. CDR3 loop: CASSSGQGSYEQYF. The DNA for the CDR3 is TGCGCCAGCAGCTCGGGACAGGGGTCCTACGAGCAGTACTTC. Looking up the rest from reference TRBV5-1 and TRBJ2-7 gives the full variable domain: KAGVTQTPRYLIKTRGQQVTLSCSPISGHRSVSWYQQTPGQGLQFLFEYFSETQRNKGNFPGRFSGRQFSNSRSEMNVSTLELGDSALYLCASSSGQGSYEQYFGPGTRLTVT.

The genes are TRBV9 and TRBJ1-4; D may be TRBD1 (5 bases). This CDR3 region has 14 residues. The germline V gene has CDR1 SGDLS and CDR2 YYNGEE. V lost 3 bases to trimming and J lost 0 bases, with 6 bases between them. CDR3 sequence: CASSEQATNEKLFF. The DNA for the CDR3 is TGTGCCAGCAGCGAACAGGCAACTAATGAAAAACTGTTTTTT.

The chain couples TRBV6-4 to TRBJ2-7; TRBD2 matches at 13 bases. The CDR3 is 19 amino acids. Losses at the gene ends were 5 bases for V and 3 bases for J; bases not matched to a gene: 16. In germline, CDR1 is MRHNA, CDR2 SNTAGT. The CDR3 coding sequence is TGTGCCAGCAGTTCGACTAGCGGGAGGATTAAATGGAGTTTCTACGAGCAGTACTTC. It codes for CASSSTSGRIKWSFYEQYF.

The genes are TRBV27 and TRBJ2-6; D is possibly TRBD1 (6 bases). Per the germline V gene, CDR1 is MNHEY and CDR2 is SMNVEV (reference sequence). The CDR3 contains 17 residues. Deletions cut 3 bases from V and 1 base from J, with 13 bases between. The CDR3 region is CASSFKVQGSGANVLTF. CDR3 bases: TGTGCCAGCAGTTTCAAGGTGCAGGGGTCTGGGGCCAACGTCCTGACTTTC. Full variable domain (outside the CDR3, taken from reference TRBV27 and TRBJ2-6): EAQVTQNPRYLITVTGKKLTVTCSQNMNHEYMSWYRQDPGLGLRQIYYSMNVEVTDKGDVPEGYKVSRKEKRNFPLILESPSPNQTSLYFCASSFKVQGSGANVLTFGAGSRLTVL.

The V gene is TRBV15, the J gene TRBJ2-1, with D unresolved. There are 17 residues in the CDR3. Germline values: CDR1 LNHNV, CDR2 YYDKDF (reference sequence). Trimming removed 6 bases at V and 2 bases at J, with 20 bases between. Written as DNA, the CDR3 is TGTGCCACCAGGGGTTTTGATGGTTGGGTAACCTACAATGAGCAGTTCTTC. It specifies CATRGFDGWVTYNEQFF.

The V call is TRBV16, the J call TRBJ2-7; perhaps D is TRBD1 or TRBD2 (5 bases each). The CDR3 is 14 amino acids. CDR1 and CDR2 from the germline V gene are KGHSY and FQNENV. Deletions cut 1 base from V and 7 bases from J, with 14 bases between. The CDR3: CASSQWGPNREQYF. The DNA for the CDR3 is TGTGCCAGCAGCCAATGGGGACCGAACCGGGAGCAGTACTTC. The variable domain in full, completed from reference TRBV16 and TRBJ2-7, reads GEEVAQTPKHLVRGEGQKAKLYCAPIKGHSYVFWYQQVLKNEFKFLISFQNENVFDETGMPKERFSAKCLPNSPCSLEIQATKLEDSAVYFCASSQWGPNREQYFGPGTRLTVT.

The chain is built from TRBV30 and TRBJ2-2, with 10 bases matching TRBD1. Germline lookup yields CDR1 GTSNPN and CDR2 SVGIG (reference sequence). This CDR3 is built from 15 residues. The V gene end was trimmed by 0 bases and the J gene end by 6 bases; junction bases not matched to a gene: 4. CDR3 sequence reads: CAWSVGDRGAGELFF. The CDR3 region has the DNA TGTGCCTGGAGTGTAGGGGACAGGGGAGCCGGGGAGCTGTTTTTT.